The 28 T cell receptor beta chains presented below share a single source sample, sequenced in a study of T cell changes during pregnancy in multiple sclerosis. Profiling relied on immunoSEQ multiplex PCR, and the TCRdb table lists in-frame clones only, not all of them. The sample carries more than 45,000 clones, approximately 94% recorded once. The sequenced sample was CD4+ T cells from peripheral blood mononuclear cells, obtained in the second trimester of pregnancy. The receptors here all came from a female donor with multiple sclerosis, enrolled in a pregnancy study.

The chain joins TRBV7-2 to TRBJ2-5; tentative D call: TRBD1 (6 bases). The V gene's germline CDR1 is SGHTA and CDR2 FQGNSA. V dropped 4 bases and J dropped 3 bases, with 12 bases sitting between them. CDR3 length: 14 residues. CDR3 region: CASSSPYREETQYF. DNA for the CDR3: TGTGCCAGCAGCTCGCCCTACAGGGAAGAGACCCAGTACTTC. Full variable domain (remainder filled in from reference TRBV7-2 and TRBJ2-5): GAGVSQSPSNKVTEKGKDVELRCDPISGHTALYWYRQSLGQGLEFLIYFQGNSAPDKSGLPSDRFSAERTGGSVSTLTIQRTQQEDSAVYLCASSSPYREETQYFGPGTRLLVL.

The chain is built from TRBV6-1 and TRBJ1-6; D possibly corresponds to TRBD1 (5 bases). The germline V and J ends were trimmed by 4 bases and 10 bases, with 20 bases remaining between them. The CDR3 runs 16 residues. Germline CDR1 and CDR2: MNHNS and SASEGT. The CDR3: CASSATQGLLGSPLHF. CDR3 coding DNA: TGTGCCAGCAGTGCAACCCAGGGTCTTCTGGGGTCACCCCTCCACTTT.

CDR3 coding DNA: TGTGCTAGTGGTTTGGTCGGAGATCGGACTAGCGGGGGGGTGAATGAGCAGTTCTTC. Residues: CASGLVGDRTSGGVNEQFF. The genes are TRBV12-5 and TRBJ2-1; TRBD2 matches 15 bases. The CDR3 extends over 19 amino acids. Germline V gene lookup returns CDR1 LGHNT and CDR2 FRNRAP. The V and J ends lost 0 bases and 7 bases, in that order; junction bases with no gene match: 10. Combining the CDR3 with reference TRBV12-5 and TRBJ2-1 gives the whole variable domain DARVTQTPRHKVTEMGQEVTMRCQPILGHNTVFWYRQTMMQGLELLAYFRNRAPLDDSGMPKDRFSAEMPDATLATLKIQPSEPRDSAVYFCASGLVGDRTSGGVNEQFFGPGTRLTVL.

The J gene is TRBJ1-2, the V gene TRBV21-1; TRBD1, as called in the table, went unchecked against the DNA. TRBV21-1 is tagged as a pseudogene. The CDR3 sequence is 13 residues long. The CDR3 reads CAGRGHRNYGYTF. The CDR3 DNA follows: TGTGCCGGCCGGGGACACCGAAACTATGGCTACACCTTC.

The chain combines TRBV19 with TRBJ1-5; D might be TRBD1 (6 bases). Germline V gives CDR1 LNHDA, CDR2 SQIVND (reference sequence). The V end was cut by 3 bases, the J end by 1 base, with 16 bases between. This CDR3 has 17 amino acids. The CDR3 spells CASSIPPQGMSNQPQHF. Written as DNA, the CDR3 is TGTGCCAGTAGTATCCCCCCCCAGGGGATGAGCAATCAGCCCCAGCATTTT. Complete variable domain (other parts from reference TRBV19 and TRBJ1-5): DGGITQSPKYLFRKEGQNVTLSCEQNLNHDAMYWYRQDPGQGLRLIYYSQIVNDFQKGDIAEGYSVSREKKESFPLTVTSAQKNPTAFYLCASSIPPQGMSNQPQHFGDGTRLSIL.

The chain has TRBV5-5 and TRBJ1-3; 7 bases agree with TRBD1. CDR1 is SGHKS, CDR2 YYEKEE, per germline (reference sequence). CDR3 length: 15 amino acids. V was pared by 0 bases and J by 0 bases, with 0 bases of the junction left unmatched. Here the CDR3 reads CASSLGTGSGNTIYF. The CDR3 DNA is TGTGCCAGCAGCTTGGGGACAGGCTCTGGAAACACCATATATTTT.

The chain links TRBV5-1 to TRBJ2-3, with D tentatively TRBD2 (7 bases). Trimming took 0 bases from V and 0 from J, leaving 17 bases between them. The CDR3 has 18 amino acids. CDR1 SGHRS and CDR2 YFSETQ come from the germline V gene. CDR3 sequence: CASSLAGLGGGSTDTQYF. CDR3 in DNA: TGCGCCAGCAGCTTGGCTGGACTAGGGGGGGGAAGCACAGATACGCAGTATTTT.

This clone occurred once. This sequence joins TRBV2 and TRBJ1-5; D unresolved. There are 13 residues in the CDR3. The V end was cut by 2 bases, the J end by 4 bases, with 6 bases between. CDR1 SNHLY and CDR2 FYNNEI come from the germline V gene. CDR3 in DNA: TGTGCCAGCAGTGAATTCCAAAATCAGCCCCAGCATTTT. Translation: CASSEFQNQPQHF.

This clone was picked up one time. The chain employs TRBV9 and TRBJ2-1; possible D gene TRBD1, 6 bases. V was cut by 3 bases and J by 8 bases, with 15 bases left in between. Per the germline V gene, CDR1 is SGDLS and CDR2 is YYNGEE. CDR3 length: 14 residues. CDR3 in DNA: TGTGCCAGCAGCGGGAGCCACAGGGCCGATGAGCAGTTCTTC. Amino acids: CASSGSHRADEQFF. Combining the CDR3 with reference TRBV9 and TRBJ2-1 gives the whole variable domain DSGVTQTPKHLITATGQRVTLRCSPRSGDLSVYWYQQSLDQGLQFLIQYYNGEERAKGNILERFSAQQFPDLHSELNLSSLELGDSALYFCASSGSHRADEQFFGPGTRLTVL.

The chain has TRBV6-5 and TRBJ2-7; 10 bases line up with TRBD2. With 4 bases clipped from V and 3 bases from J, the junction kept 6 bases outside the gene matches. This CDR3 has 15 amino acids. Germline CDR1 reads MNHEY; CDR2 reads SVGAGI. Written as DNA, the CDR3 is TGTGCCAGCAGTTCCGCGACTAGCGGGTTCTACGAGCAGTACTTC. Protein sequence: CASSSATSGFYEQYF.

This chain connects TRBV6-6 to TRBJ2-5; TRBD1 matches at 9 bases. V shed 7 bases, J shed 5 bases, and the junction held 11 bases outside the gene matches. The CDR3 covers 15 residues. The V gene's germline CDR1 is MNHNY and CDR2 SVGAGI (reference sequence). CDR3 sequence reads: CASNDKGQGWETQYF. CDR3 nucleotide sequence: TGTGCCAGCAACGACAAGGGACAGGGATGGGAGACCCAGTACTTC.

The CDR3 reads CASSQVGEGQGEQFF. CDR3 in DNA: TGCGCCAGCAGCCAAGTAGGGGAAGGGCAGGGTGAGCAGTTCTTC. This chain connects TRBV4-1 to TRBJ2-1; a possible D gene is TRBD1 (5 bases). In germline, CDR1 is MGHRA, CDR2 YSYEKL. V gave up 1 base and J gave up 9 bases, with 16 bases separating them. The CDR3 length is 15 residues.

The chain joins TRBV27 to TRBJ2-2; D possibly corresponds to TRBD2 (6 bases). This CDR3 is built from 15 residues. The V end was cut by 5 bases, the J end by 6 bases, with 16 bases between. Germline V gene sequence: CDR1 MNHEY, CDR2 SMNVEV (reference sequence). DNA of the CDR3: TGTGCCAGCAGTCTCGAGGCGGGGCAGGCCGGGGAGCTGTTTTTT. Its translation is CASSLEAGQAGELFF.

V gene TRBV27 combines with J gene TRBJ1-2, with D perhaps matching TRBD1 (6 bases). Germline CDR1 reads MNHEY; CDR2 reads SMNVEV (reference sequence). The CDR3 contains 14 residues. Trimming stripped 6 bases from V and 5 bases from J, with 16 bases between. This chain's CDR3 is CASRDSGQLYGYTF. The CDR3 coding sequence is TGTGCCAGCAGGGACTCTGGACAGCTATATGGCTACACCTTC.

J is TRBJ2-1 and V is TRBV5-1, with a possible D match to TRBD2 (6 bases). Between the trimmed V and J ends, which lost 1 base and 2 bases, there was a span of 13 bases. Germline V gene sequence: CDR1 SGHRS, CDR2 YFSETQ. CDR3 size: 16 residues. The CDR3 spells CASSLTGGRTYNEQFF. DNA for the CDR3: TGCGCCAGCAGCTTGACCGGGGGACGAACCTACAATGAGCAGTTCTTC.

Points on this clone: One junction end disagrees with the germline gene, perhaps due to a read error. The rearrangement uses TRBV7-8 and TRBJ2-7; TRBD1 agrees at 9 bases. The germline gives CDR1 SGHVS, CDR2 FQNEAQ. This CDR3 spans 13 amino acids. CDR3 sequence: CASSPGPGQGVNF. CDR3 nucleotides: TGTGCCAGCAGCCCCGGGCCGGGACAGGGAGTAAACTTC.

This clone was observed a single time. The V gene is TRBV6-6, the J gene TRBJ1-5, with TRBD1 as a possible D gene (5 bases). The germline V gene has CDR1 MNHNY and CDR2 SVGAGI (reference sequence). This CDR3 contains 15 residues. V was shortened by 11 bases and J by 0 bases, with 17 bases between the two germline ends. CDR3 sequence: CAAKTAPYSNQPQHF. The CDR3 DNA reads TGTGCCGCAAAGACAGCGCCCTATAGCAATCAGCCCCAGCATTTT.

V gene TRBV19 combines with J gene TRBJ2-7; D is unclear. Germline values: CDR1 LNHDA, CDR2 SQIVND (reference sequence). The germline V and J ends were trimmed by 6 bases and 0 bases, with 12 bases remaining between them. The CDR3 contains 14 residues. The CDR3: CASRPRRSSYEQYF. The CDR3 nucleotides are TGTGCCAGTAGGCCGCGAAGGAGCTCCTACGAGCAGTACTTC.

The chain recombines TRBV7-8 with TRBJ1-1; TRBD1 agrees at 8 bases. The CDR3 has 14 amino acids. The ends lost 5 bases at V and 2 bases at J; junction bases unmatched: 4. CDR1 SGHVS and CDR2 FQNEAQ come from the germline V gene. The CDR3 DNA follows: TGTGCCAGCAGCCGCAGGGGGCTAAACACTGAAGCTTTCTTT. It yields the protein CASSRRGLNTEAFF. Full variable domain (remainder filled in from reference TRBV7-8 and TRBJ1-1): GAGVSQSPRYKVAKRGQDVALRCDPISGHVSLFWYQQALGQGPEFLTYFQNEAQLDKSGLPSDRFFAERPEGSVSTLKIQRTQQEDSAVYLCASSRRGLNTEAFFGQGTRLTVV.

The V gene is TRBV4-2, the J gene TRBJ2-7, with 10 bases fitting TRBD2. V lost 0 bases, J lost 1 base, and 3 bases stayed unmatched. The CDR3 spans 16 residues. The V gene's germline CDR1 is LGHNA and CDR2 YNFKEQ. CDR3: CASSQETSGASYEQYF. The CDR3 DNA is TGTGCCAGCAGCCAAGAAACTAGCGGGGCATCCTACGAGCAGTACTTC.

The CDR3 nucleotides read TGCAGCGTAGAAAGGACTGCTGAGACCCAGTACTTC. This gives the protein CSVERTAETQYF. The J gene is TRBJ2-5, the V gene TRBV29-1, with a tentative D call TRBD2 (5 bases). In germline, CDR1 is SQVTM, CDR2 ANQGSEA. The ends were cut back, 6 bases at V and 5 bases at J, with 13 bases in the middle. This CDR3 region has 12 residues.

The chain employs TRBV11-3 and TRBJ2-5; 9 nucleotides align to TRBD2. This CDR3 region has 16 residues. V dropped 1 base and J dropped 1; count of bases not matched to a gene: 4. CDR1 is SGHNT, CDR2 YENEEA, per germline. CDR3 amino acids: CASSLAAGGLQETQYF. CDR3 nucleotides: TGTGCCAGCAGCTTAGCAGCGGGGGGCCTCCAAGAGACCCAGTACTTC. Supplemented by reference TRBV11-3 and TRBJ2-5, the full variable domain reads EAGVVQSPRYKIIEKKQPVAFWCNPISGHNTLYWYLQNLGQGPELLIRYENEEAVDDSQLPKDRFSAERLKGVDSTLKIQPAELGDSAVYLCASSLAAGGLQETQYFGPGTRLLVL.

DNA for the CDR3: TGTGCCAGCAGCTTAGTTGCGGCTGGCGGGAGCTATGGCTACACCTTC. Residues: CASSLVAAGGSYGYTF. The chain couples TRBV7-2 to TRBJ1-2; D uncertain. The germline V gene encodes CDR1 SGHTA and CDR2 FQGNSA. The CDR3 is made up of 16 amino acids. V shed 1 base and J shed 4 bases, with 16 bases lying between them.

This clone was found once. CDR3 DNA: TGCAGCGTGCAGGGGCTTCTGGGCTTGAACACTGAAGCTTTCTTT. As protein: CSVQGLLGLNTEAFF. The chain links TRBV29-1 to TRBJ1-1; D is possibly TRBD1 (6 bases). The CDR3 spans 15 residues. Germline CDR1 and CDR2: SQVTM and ANQGSEA. V was trimmed by 6 bases and J by 0 bases, leaving 17 bases between them.

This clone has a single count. The CDR3 region has the DNA TGCGCCAGCAGCTTGCAAGACGCGGGGGGGCCGTTCGATGAGCAGTTCTTC. Amino acid sequence: CASSLQDAGGPFDEQFF. The J gene is TRBJ2-1, the V gene TRBV5-1; 9 positions match TRBD2. Unmatched junction bases numbered 13, after V lost 1 base and J lost 8 bases. Looked up from germline, CDR1 is SGHRS and CDR2 is YFSETQ. CDR3 length equals 17 residues.

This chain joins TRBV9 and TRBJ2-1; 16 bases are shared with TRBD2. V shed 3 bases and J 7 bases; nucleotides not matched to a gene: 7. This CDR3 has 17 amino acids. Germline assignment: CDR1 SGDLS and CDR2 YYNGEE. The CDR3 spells CASSEGLAGGRGNEQFF. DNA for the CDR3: TGTGCCAGCAGCGAGGGACTAGCGGGGGGGCGGGGTAATGAGCAGTTCTTC.

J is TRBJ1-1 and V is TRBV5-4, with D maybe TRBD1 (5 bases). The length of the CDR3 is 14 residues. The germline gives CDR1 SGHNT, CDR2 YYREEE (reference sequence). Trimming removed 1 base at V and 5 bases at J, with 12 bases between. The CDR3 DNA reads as TGTGCCAGCAGCTTGTCCGGGGGATATACTGAAGCTTTCTTT. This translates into CASSLSGGYTEAFF.

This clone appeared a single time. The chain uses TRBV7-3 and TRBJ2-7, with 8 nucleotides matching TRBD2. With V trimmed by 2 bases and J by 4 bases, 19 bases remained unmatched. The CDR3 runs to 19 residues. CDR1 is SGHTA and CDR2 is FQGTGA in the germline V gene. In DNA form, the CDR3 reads TGTGCCAGCAGCTTAGCGATGGTAAGATGTTTTGAGCGGGGGTACGAGCAGTACTTC. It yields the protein CASSLAMVRCFERGYEQYF.